The 16 T cell receptor beta chains below all came from one sample that was sequenced in a study of neurological immune-mediated disorders. Noted time point: longitudinal time-point 1 (baseline). Using its own MiXCR run on the 5' RACE reads, TCRdb lists one record per CDR3 protein. This table has 71,000 or so distinct CDR3 sequences, about an eighth appearing once. The source material was PBMCs. The receptors stem from a female donor with HTLV-1-associated myelopathy (HAM/TSP).

This clonotype was counted many times. In DNA form, the CDR3 reads TGCAGTGCTAGAAAGAACACCGGGGAGCTGTTTTTT. Its protein is CSARKNTGELFF. This chain uses TRBV20-1 with TRBJ2-2; D ambiguous. The CDR3 contains 12 residues. V shed 2 bases and J shed 1 base, with 2 bases lying between them. Per germline, CDR1 DFQATT and CDR2 SNEGSKA (reference sequence).

The count of this clonotype is one. The gene calls are TRBV7-6 and TRBJ2-1; TRBD1 agrees at 10 bases. This CDR3 has 14 residues. With V trimmed by 7 bases and J by 7 bases, 7 bases remained unmatched. Germline V gene sequence: CDR1 SGHVS, CDR2 FNYEAQ. The DNA for the CDR3 is TGTGCCAGCAACCCGTGGGACAGGGGAAATGAGCAGTTCTTC. This translates into CASNPWDRGNEQFF.

This clonotype was counted between two and nine times. The J gene is TRBJ2-3, the V gene TRBV3-1; 8 bases are shared with TRBD2. Trimming removed 4 bases from V and 2 bases from J; junction bases left unmatched: 11. Germline CDR1 LGHDT, CDR2 YNNKEL (reference sequence). This CDR3 has 17 residues. DNA for the CDR3: TGTGCCAGCAGCCGTTCCCTTAGCGGGGACCTCACAGATACGCAGTATTTT. Translation gives CASSRSLSGDLTDTQYF.

This clonotype was detected ten times or more. The rearrangement links TRBV12-3 or TRBV12-4 to TRBJ2-1, with a weak D call TRBD1 (6 bases). This CDR3 spans 11 amino acids. V dropped 4 bases and J dropped 9 bases, with 7 bases sitting between them. In DNA form, the CDR3 reads TGTGCCAGCAGTTACAGGGCTGAGCAGTTCTTC. Its translation is CASSYRAEQFF.

The chain uses TRBV3-1 and TRBJ2-2; 8 positions match TRBD2. Germline V gives CDR1 LGHDT, CDR2 YNNKEL (reference sequence). V trimming: 3 bases; J trimming: 0 bases; junction bases outside the gene matches: 18. The CDR3 extends over 21 amino acids. The CDR3 loop reads CASSHSLDGSGGTPNTGELFF. Here the CDR3 DNA reads TGTGCCAGCAGCCACTCTCTGGATGGAAGCGGGGGTACCCCGAACACCGGGGAGCTGTTTTTT.

This clonotype was observed many times. The V call is TRBV5-5, the J call TRBJ1-1, with unresolved D. The V end lost 6 bases, the J end lost 1 base, and 10 bases lay between the germline ends. CDR1 SGHKS and CDR2 YYEKEE come from the germline V gene (reference sequence). This CDR3 comprises 13 residues. CDR3 DNA: TGTGCCAGCACCCTTAGGGAGAACACTGAAGCTTTCTTT. This encodes CASTLRENTEAFF.

This clonotype was seen many times. This rearrangement joins TRBV10-3 to TRBJ2-1; the match to TRBD2 covers 10 bases. The CDR3 length is 16 residues. Germline V lookup: CDR1 ENHRY, CDR2 SYGVKD. The V and J ends lost 6 bases and 4 bases, in that order; junction bases with no gene match: 9. The CDR3 protein is CAISRAGGVSYNEQFF. CDR3 DNA: TGTGCCATCAGCCGAGCGGGGGGGGTGTCGTACAATGAGCAGTTCTTC.

This clonotype appeared many times. This chain uses TRBV9 with TRBJ1-2, with a tentative D call TRBD1 (5 bases). V was shortened by 0 bases and J by 7 bases, with 7 bases between the two germline ends. The germline V gene encodes CDR1 SGDLS and CDR2 YYNGEE. This CDR3 comprises 12 residues. The CDR3 protein is CASSVVGGGYTF. As DNA, the CDR3 is TGTGCCAGCAGCGTAGTCGGGGGTGGCTACACCTTC.

Many counts were recorded for this clonotype. CDR3 coding DNA: TGCAGTGCTAGGGCCAGATCCTACAATGAGCAGTTCTTC. This gives the protein CSARARSYNEQFF. The V call is TRBV20-1, the J call TRBJ2-1, with unresolved D. CDR3 length: 13 amino acids. Germline CDR1 DFQATT, CDR2 SNEGSKA (reference sequence). The ends were cut back, 3 bases at V and 1 base at J, with 7 bases in the middle.

This clonotype occurred many times. This sequence joins TRBV12-3 or TRBV12-4 and TRBJ1-5; D call uncertain. The CDR3 loop spans 12 amino acids. V was shortened by 3 bases and J by 5 bases, with 5 bases between the two germline ends. CDR3 sequence reads: CASSFVDQPQHF. CDR3 sequence (DNA): TGTGCCAGCAGTTTCGTTGATCAGCCCCAGCATTTT.

This clonotype has at least ten counts. This chain connects TRBV5-1 to TRBJ2-1, with D perhaps given as TRBD1 or TRBD2 (5 bases each). Germline assignment: CDR1 SGHRS and CDR2 YFSETQ. The CDR3 runs 17 residues. V shed 3 bases and J shed 1 base, with 17 bases lying between them. The CDR3, as DNA: TGCGCCAGCAGCTCGGGACCGGGTGGATGGTCCTACAATGAGCAGTTCTTC. It yields the protein CASSSGPGGWSYNEQFF.

Only one count was recorded for this clonotype. A read error may be the cause here, since a much bigger clone is one base away. This chain joins TRBV20-1 and TRBJ2-3; a weak D match, TRBD1 (6 bases). The germline V gene encodes CDR1 DFQATT and CDR2 SNEGSKA (reference sequence). The CDR3 sequence is 12 residues long. CDR3 amino acids: CCAREGGDTQYF. CDR3 in DNA: TGCTGTGCTAGAGAAGGGGGAGATACGCAGTATTTT.

V usage is TRBV14 and J usage is TRBJ2-7; TRBD1 is a possible D gene (5 bases). CDR3 length: 13 residues. V lost 6 bases to trimming and J lost 2 bases, with 11 bases between them. The germline V gene has CDR1 SGHDN and CDR2 FVKESK. DNA for the CDR3: TGTGCCAGCAGGTCCACGACAGCCTACGAGCAGTACTTC. It is translated as CASRSTTAYEQYF.

There are a few counts of this clonotype. The V call is TRBV14, the J call TRBJ2-1, with TRBD2 as a possible D gene (6 bases). CDR1 is SGHDN, CDR2 FVKESK, per germline. V was clipped by 5 bases and J by 7 bases, with 15 bases between them. The CDR3 loop spans 14 amino acids. The CDR3 DNA follows: TGTGCCAGCAGCTTCAGGAGGGGCCGGAATGAGCAGTTCTTC. Translation: CASSFRRGRNEQFF.

This clonotype was seen many times. The V and J genes are TRBV5-4 and TRBJ1-2; tentatively, D is TRBD1 (6 bases). Germline loops: CDR1 SGHNT, CDR2 YYREEE (reference sequence). The V end was cut by 3 bases, the J end by 5 bases, with 8 bases between. This CDR3 has 12 amino acids. The CDR3 loop reads CASSSDSYGYTF. DNA of the CDR3: TGTGCCAGCAGCTCGGACAGTTATGGCTACACCTTC.

Comments on this clonotype: A much bigger clone sits one base away, suggesting this may be a read error. The rearrangement uses TRBV3-1 and TRBJ2-1; no firm D call. V was clipped by 5 bases and J by 6 bases, with 11 bases between them. This CDR3 is 13 amino acids long. Germline loops: CDR1 LGHDT, CDR2 YNNKEL (reference sequence). This CDR3 reads CASSGPLCNEQFF. The CDR3 DNA follows: TGTGCCAGCAGCGGCCCATTATGCAATGAGCAGTTCTTC.